Listed below are T cell receptor beta chains from one sample, sequenced in a study of shared T cell receptors in the human thymus. The assay was immunoSEQ multiplex PCR, and TCRdb's table has in-frame clones only and misses some. The sample contains about 610,000 clones, approximately 88% of which appear only once. The data were also submitted as part of a second study, on human thymus T cells.

Sequencing was performed on thymocytes. The receptors originated from a boy under three years old with a congenital heart defect. Each CDR3 is given with its conserved first and last residue. Each record gives: clone size, J gene, V gene, D gene, CDR3 protein, CDR3 DNA. The D gene is left open where the match is weak. Clone size, where shown, is once, few, many, or a class for clones that have expanded.

. | TRBJ1-5 | TRBV9 | . | CASTLGGGNQPQHF | TGTGCCAGCACCCTAGGGGGGGGCAATCAGCCCCAGCATTTT
. | TRBJ2-3 | TRBV6-6 | . | CASSYYEMNTDTQYF | TGTGCCAGCAGTTACTACGAGATGAACACAGATACGCAGTATTTT
. | TRBJ2-2 | TRBV6-5 | TRBD2 | CASTGGSGDTGELFF | TGTGCCAGCACGGGAGGGAGTGGAGACACCGGGGAGCTGTTTTTT
. | TRBJ2-1 | TRBV2 | TRBD2 | CASRGGQLAGVGNEQFF | TGTGCCAGCAGGGGGGGGCAACTAGCGGGAGTTGGCAATGAGCAGTTCTTC
. | TRBJ1-1 | TRBV28 | . | CASTQPSGDHEAFF | TGTGCCAGTACACAGCCCAGCGGCGATCATGAAGCTTTCTTT
few | TRBJ2-7 | TRBV6-1 | TRBD1 | CASSEGQGAHEQYF | TGTGCCAGCAGTGAGGGACAGGGAGCGCACGAGCAGTACTTC
. | TRBJ1-3 | TRBV10-3 | TRBD1 | CAITVDRGRNTIYF | TGTGCCATCACCGTAGACAGGGGGAGAAACACCATATATTTT
. | TRBJ2-1 | TRBV6-4 | . | CASSVNPAPGQSSYNEQFF | TGTGCCAGCAGTGTCAATCCCGCACCCGGACAGAGCTCCTACAATGAGCAGTTCTTC
. | TRBJ2-3 | TRBV5-1 | . | CASSGRLRHTDTQYF | TGCGCCAGCAGCGGGAGATTGAGGCACACAGATACGCAGTATTTT
. | TRBJ2-7 | TRBV11-3 | TRBD2 | CASPLAGVRGEQYF | TGTGCCAGTCCGCTAGCGGGAGTCCGGGGCGAGCAGTACTTC
. | TRBJ2-5 | TRBV28 | . | CASSLSDSSGETQYF | TGTGCCAGCAGTTTATCCGACAGCTCCGGGGAGACCCAGTACTTC
. | TRBJ2-5 | TRBV5-6 | . | CASSLGGGKETQYF | TGTGCCAGCAGCTTAGGTGGCGGCAAAGAGACCCAGTACTTC
. | TRBJ2-1 | TRBV7-2 | TRBD2 | CASSETGTSGRGAYNEQFF | TGTGCCAGCAGCGAGACCGGGACTAGCGGGAGGGGAGCCTACAATGAGCAGTTCTTC
once | TRBJ1-2 | TRBV7-8 | . | CASSPYLAGGVGFYGYTF | TGTGCCAGCAGCCCTTACCTAGCGGGGGGCGTAGGTTTCTATGGCTACACCTTC
. | TRBJ2-2 | TRBV15 | . | CATTQLAEDTGELFF | TGTGCCACCACCCAACTAGCCGAGGACACCGGGGAGCTGTTTTTT
. | TRBJ1-2 | TRBV2 | . | CARVQGTYGYTF | TGTGCCAGGGTACAGGGAACCTATGGCTACACCTTC
. | TRBJ2-2 | TRBV21-1 | . | CASSKETGLAFWTGELFF | TGTGCCAGCAGCAAAGAAACCGGACTAGCCTTCTGGACCGGGGAGCTGTTTTTT
. | TRBJ2-4 | TRBV10-1 | TRBD1 | CASSSPGQGAGIQYF | TGCGCCAGCAGTTCGCCAGGACAGGGGGCAGGCATTCAGTACTTC
. | TRBJ2-7 | TRBV27 | . | CASSLSGGHEQYF | TGTGCCAGCAGTTTATCCGGGGGTCACGAGCAGTACTTC
. | TRBJ2-3 | TRBV7-2 | . | CASSSDRSTDTQYF | TGTGCCAGCAGCTCCGACAGGAGCACAGATACGCAGTATTTT
. | TRBJ1-5 | TRBV28 | . | CASSLEVPGENSNQPQHF | TGTGCCAGCAGTTTAGAGGTTCCAGGGGAAAATAGCAATCAGCCCCAGCATTTT
once | TRBJ2-2 | TRBV5-6 | . | CASSLRSGELFF | TGTGCCAGCAGCTTGCGGAGCGGGGAGCTGTTTTTT
. | TRBJ1-1 | TRBV5-1 | TRBD1 | CASSEGQGTEAFF | TGCGCCAGCAGCGAGGGACAGGGAACTGAAGCTTTCTTT
. | TRBJ2-7 | TRBV11-2 | TRBD1 | CASSLPPGQGPHEQYF | TGTGCCAGCAGCTTACCCCCGGGACAGGGGCCCCACGAGCAGTACTTC
. | TRBJ2-5 | TRBV30 | TRBD1 | CACDYRGCRETQYF | TGTGCCTGTGATTACAGGGGATGCAGGGAGACCCAGTACTTC
. | TRBJ1-2 | TRBV19 | . | CASLLTVQGYGYTF | TGTGCCAGCCTTTTGACAGTTCAAGGATATGGCTACACCTTC
. | TRBJ1-5 | TRBV19 | TRBD1 | CASSSIDRGEDQPQHF | TGTGCCAGTAGCAGTATAGACAGGGGTGAGGATCAGCCCCAGCATTTT
few | TRBJ2-7 | TRBV29-1 | TRBD2 | CSVVQLAGGPGSYEQYF | TGCAGCGTTGTTCAACTAGCGGGAGGGCCGGGGTCCTACGAGCAGTACTTC
. | TRBJ1-5 | TRBV28 | TRBD1 | CASIPPGQGKWGNQPQHF | TGTGCCAGTATTCCACCGGGACAGGGGAAATGGGGCAATCAGCCCCAGCATTTT
. | TRBJ2-2 | TRBV5-6 | TRBD2 | CASSLPASGHRRHTGELFF | TGTGCCAGCAGCTTGCCGGCTAGCGGTCACAGGCGCCACACCGGGGAGCTGTTTTTT
once | TRBJ2-7 | TRBV27 | TRBD2 | CASSPIAGSSYEQYF | TGTGCCAGCAGTCCAATAGCGGGCTCCTCCTACGAGCAGTACTTC
. | TRBJ2-7 | TRBV15 | . | CATSRAHRTVPYEQYF | TGTGCCACCAGCAGAGCCCACCGGACAGTCCCCTACGAGCAGTACTTC
. | TRBJ2-1 | TRBV11-2 | . | CASSLGVERNEQFF | TGTGCCAGCAGCTTAGGTGTTGAGCGTAATGAGCAGTTCTTC
. | TRBJ1-1 | TRBV5-1 | . | CASSFGGRNTEAFF | TGCGCCAGCAGCTTCGGGGGACGAAACACTGAAGCTTTCTTT
. | TRBJ2-1 | TRBV7-9 | TRBD2 | CASSLEGTSSDEQFF | TGTGCCAGCAGCTTAGAAGGGACTAGTAGCGATGAGCAGTTCTTC